The clone carrying this T cell receptor beta chain was seen just once. Its matching antigen is unknown. These data are taken from a study of T cell responses to AZD1222 COVID-19 vaccine. Study observations and caveats: Nearly half of unique spike-specific TCRs reportedly avoided B.1.351 and B.1.1.7 mutated regions. Regions 160-218 and 743-854 dominated among vaccine-associated CD4 TCRs spanning spike. Repertoire sampling occurred only after the peak T cell response. Possibly, clonal diversity was underestimated; donors were largely white British and included more females.

TCRdb keeps only in-frame clones here, not all; method: immunoSEQ multiplex PCR. The sample has around 80,000 clones, about 88% seen once. Per germline, CDR1 SGHRS and CDR2 YFSETQ. Unmatched junction bases numbered 2, after V lost 4 bases and J lost 1 base. CDR3 length: 14 amino acids. This clonotype was obtained from an adult in good health. The starting material was peripheral blood, obtained on day 0 of AZD1222 vaccination. This chain uses TRBV5-1 with TRBJ1-1, with TRBD1 matching over 9 bases. CDR3 in amino acids: CASSRTGANTEAFF. The DNA of the CDR3 is TGCGCCAGCAGCCGGACAGGGGCGAACACTGAAGCTTTCTTT. Complete variable domain (other parts from reference TRBV5-1 and TRBJ1-1): KAGVTQTPRYLIKTRGQQVTLSCSPISGHRSVSWYQQTPGQGLQFLFEYFSETQRNKGNFPGRFSGRQFSNSRSEMNVSTLELGDSALYLCASSRTGANTEAFFGQGTRLTVV.